Included here is one TCR beta chain sequence, with context. Its matching antigen is unknown. Alongside a J-beta primer mix, a sample-barcoded 5' primer served in a second PCR lasting roughly 7 to 11 cycles. A tag from a template-switch adaptor with 12 random nucleotides marked each cDNA molecule. MiXCR was run by TCRdb on the 5' RACE reads, yielding one entry per CDR3 protein. The sample comprises about 1.4 million distinct CDR3 sequences, approximately 63% of which are singletons, and 5.5% to 8% rests with the top ten. The study drew donors from healthy Caucasian individuals in Russia aged about 6 to 90. This entry belongs to a study of blood T cells in healthy people across ages. Study outcomes and limitations: A strong correlation was seen between TCR beta diversity and naive T cell percentage. In long-lived donors, naive CD4+ cell counts and diversity exceeded those of aged donors.

This receptor was taken from a man aged 18-30 years in good health. The sample taken for sequencing was blood.

As DNA, the CDR3 is TGTGCCAGCAGCGTAGGGGGCCTGGCGGCTGAAGCTTTCTTT. This translates into CASSVGGLAAEAFF. V usage is TRBV9 and J usage is TRBJ1-1, with D tentatively TRBD1 (5 bases). The CDR3 sequence is 14 residues long. Germline V gene lookup returns CDR1 SGDLS and CDR2 YYNGEE. Trimming took 0 bases from V and 6 from J, leaving 12 bases between them.